These T cell receptor beta chains were read from a single sample in a study of graft-versus-host responses after intestinal transplantation. Clones were sequenced by immunoSEQ multiplex PCR, and TCRdb holds only the in-frame ones, with some missing. Of 23,000 or so clones in the sample, about 33% were seen once. This sample comprised alloreactive CD8+ T cells from a mixed lymphocyte reaction culture, obtained before intestinal transplant. These receptors came from a human patient who received an intestinal transplant. Each CDR3 is given with its conserved first and last residue. The D gene is left open where the match is weak. The size entry is marked missing in some rows and otherwise reads once, few, many or a size class.

>TRBJ2-7|13|TRBV7-3|-|TRBD1
TGTGCCAGCAGCCAGGGGGACACCTACGAGCAGTACTTC
CASSQGDTYEQYF
>TRBJ2-3|16|TRBV2|-|TRBD2
TGTGCCAGCAGCCATACTAGCGGAGCTAGCACAGATACGCAGTATTTT
CASSHTSGASTDTQYF
>TRBJ2-3|13|TRBV7-3|once|-
TGTGCCAGCAGCTTGGTGGGCACAGATACGCAGTATTTT
CASSLVGTDTQYF
>TRBJ2-1|16|TRBV27|-|-
TGTGCCAGCAGTTCCCCAGCGCGGAGGAACTACAATGAGCAGTTCTTC
CASSSPARRNYNEQFF
>TRBJ1-5|13|TRBV6-5|few|-
TGTGCCAGCAGTTACTCTTTGCATCAGCCCCAGCATTTT
CASSYSLHQPQHF
>TRBJ2-7|14|TRBV6-5|-|-
TGTGCCAGCAGTCCAAGGGGGGGGGCTGAAGAGCAGTACTTC
CASSPRGGAEEQYF
>TRBJ2-7|13|TRBV7-6|medium-sized|-
TGTGCCAGCAGCCTCGCGACAGGCTACGAGCAGTACTTC
CASSLATGYEQYF
>TRBJ2-5|18|TRBV27|once|TRBD2
TGTGCCAGCAGACCCTCTCTAGCGGGGGACTGGGGTCAAGAGACCCAGTACTTC
CASRPSLAGDWGQETQYF
>TRBJ2-7|14|TRBV7-6|-|-
TGTGCCAGCAGCTTATCGGGTAGCTCCTACGAGCAGTACTTC
CASSLSGSSYEQYF
>TRBJ2-7|13|TRBV13|-|-
TGTGCCAGCAGCCAGGAGGATTTGAACGAGCAGTACTTC
CASSQEDLNEQYF
>TRBJ2-5|15|TRBV7-9|-|-
TGTGCCAGCGCTTTGGGGGGAGGCCCAACGGAGACCCAGTACTTC
CASALGGGPTETQYF
>TRBJ2-7|16|TRBV18|-|-
TGTGCCAGCTCACCAGGCTTGGACGTAGGATCCTACGAGCAGTACTTC
CASSPGLDVGSYEQYF
>TRBJ2-7|15|TRBV28|-|-
TGTGCCAGCAGTCCCGGGGTAGCGCGTCTCTACGAGCAGTACTTC
CASSPGVARLYEQYF
>TRBJ2-1|10|TRBV29-1|few|-
TGCAGCGGCTGCGACAATGAGCAGTTCTTC
CSGCDNEQFF
>TRBJ2-2|12|TRBV11-2|few|-
TGTGCCAGCAGCTTCCACACCGGGGAGCTGTTTTTT
CASSFHTGELFF
>TRBJ1-6|16|TRBV7-6|-|TRBD1
TGTGCCAGCAGCTCCACGGACAGGGGAAATAATTCACCCCTCCACTTT
CASSSTDRGNNSPLHF
>TRBJ1-2|16|TRBV15|-|-
TGTGCCACCAGCAGAAAAATTTTTGGACCGACGTTCGTACGTACCTTC
CATSRKIFGPTFVRTF
>TRBJ2-2|12|TRBV5-6|once|-
TGTGCCAGCAGCTCCCACCCCGGGGAGCTGTTTTTT
CASSSHPGELFF
>TRBJ2-7|13|TRBV30|-|-
TGTGCCTGGTGGACACCAACCAACTACGAGCAGTACTTC
CAWWTPTNYEQYF
>TRBJ2-1|15|TRBV30|few|TRBD2
TGTGCCTGGACTAGCGGGCAAAGCTCCTACAATGAGCAGTTCTTC
CAWTSGQSSYNEQFF
>TRBJ2-3|17|TRBV28|-|TRBD2
TGTGCCAGCAGTTTAATTCCGGGACTAGGAGGTACAGATACGCAGTATTTT
CASSLIPGLGGTDTQYF
>TRBJ2-5|14|TRBV7-3|few|TRBD2
TGTGCCAGCAGCTTAGCGGGAGGGGAAGAGACCCAGTACTTC
CASSLAGGEETQYF
>TRBJ2-1|15|TRBV9|-|-
TGTGCCAGCAGCGTTTCGGGAGCATCCTACAATGAGCAGTTCTTC
CASSVSGASYNEQFF